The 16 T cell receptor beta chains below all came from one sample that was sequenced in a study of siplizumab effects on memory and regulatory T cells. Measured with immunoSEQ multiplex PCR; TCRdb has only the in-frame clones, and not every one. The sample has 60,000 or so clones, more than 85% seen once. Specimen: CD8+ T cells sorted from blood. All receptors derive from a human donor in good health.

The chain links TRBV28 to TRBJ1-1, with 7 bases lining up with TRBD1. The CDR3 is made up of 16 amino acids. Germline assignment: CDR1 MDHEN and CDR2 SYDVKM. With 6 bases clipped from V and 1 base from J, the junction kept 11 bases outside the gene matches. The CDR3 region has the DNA TGTGCCAGCAGCCAACCTTGGGACAGCGAGAACACTGAAGCTTTCTTT. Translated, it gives CASSQPWDSENTEAFF.

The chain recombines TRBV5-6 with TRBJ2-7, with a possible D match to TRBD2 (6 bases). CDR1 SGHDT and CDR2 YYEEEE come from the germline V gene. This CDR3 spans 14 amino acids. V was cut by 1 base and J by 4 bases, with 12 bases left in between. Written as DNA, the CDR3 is TGTGCCAGCAGCTTGACAGGCGGGGAATACGAGCAGTACTTC. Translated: CASSLTGGEYEQYF.

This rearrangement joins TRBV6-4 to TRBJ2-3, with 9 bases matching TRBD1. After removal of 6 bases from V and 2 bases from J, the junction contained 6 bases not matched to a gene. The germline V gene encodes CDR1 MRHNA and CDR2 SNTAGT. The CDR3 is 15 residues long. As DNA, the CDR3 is TGTGCCAGCAGCGGGACAGGGATGGACACAGATACGCAGTATTTT. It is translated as CASSGTGMDTDTQYF.

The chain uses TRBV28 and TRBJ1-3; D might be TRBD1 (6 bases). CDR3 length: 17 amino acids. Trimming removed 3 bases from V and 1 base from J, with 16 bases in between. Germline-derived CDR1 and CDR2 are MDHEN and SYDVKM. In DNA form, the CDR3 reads TGTGCCAGCAGTTTCCACTTCGACAGGTCGTCTGGAAACACCATATATTTT. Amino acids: CASSFHFDRSSGNTIYF.

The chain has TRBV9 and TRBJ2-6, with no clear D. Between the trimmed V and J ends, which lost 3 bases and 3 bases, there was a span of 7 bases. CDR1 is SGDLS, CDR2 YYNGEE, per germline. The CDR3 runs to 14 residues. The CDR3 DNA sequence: TGTGCCAGCAGCGCTGGGGTTGGGGCCAACGTCCTGACTTTC. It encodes CASSAGVGANVLTF.

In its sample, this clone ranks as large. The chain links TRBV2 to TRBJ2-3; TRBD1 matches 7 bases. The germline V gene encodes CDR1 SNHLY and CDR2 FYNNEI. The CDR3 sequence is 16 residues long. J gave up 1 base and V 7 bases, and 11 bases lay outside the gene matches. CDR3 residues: CASNPLGGAGTDTQYF. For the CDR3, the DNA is TGTGCCAGCAATCCCCTAGGGGGCGCCGGCACAGATACGCAGTATTTT.

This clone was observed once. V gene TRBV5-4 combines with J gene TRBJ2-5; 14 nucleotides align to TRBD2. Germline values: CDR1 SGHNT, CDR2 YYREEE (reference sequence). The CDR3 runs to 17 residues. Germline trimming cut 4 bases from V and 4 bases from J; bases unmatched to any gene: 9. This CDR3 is CASSTGTSGRGVETQYF. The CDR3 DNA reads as TGTGCCAGCAGCACCGGGACTAGCGGGAGAGGGGTAGAGACCCAGTACTTC.

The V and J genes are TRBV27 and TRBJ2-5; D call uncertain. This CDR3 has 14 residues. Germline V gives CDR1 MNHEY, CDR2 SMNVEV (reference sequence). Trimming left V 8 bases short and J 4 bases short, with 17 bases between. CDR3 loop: CASSPRSLRETQYF. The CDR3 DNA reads TGTGCCAGCTCTCCACGGTCCCTCCGAGAGACCCAGTACTTC.

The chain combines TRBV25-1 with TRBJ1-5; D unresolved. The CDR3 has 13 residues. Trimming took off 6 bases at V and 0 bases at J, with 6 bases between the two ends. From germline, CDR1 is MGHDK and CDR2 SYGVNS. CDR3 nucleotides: TGTGCCAGCAGCACAGATAGCAATCAGCCCCAGCATTTT. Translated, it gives CASSTDSNQPQHF. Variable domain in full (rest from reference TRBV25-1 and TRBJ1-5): EADIYQTPRYLVIGTGKKITLECSQTMGHDKMYWYQQDPGMELHLIHYSYGVNSTEKGDLSSESTVSRIRTEHFPLTLESARPSHTSQYLCASSTDSNQPQHFGDGTRLSIL.

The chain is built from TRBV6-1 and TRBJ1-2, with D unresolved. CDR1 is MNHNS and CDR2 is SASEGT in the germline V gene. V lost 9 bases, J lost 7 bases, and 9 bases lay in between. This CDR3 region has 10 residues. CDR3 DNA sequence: TGTGCCAGTTGGACGGCTGGCTACACCTTC. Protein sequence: CASWTAGYTF.

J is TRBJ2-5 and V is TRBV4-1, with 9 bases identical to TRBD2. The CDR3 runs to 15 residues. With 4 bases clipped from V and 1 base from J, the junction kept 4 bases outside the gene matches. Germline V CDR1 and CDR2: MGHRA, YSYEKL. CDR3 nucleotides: TGCGCCAGCAGCCTTCGACTAGCGGCCCAAGAGACCCAGTACTTC. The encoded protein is CASSLRLAAQETQYF.

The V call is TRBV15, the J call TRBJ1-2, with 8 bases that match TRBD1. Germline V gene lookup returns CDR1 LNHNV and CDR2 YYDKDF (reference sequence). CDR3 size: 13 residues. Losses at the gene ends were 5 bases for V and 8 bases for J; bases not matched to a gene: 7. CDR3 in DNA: TGTGCCACCAGCTCCCGGACAGGGTACGGCTACACCTTC. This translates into CATSSRTGYGYTF.

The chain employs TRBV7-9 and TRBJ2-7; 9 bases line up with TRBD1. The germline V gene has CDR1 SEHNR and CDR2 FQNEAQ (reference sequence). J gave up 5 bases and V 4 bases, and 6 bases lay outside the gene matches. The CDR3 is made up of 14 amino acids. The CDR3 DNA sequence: TGTGCCAGCAGCTACCCTACAGGGGGCGACGAGCAGTACTTC. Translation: CASSYPTGGDEQYF.

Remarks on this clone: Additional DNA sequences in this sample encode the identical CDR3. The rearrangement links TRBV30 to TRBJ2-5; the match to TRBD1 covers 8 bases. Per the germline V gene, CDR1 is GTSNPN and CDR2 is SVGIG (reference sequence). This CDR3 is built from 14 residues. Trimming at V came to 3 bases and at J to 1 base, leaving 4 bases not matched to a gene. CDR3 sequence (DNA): TGTGCCTGGAGCTTTGGACAGGGCCAAGAGACCCAGTACTTC. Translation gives CAWSFGQGQETQYF.

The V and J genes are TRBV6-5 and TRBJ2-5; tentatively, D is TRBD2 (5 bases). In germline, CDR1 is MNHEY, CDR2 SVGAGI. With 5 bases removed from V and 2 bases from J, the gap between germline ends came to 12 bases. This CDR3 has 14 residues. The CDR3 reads CASSVGREQETQYF. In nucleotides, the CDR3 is TGTGCCAGCAGTGTCGGACGGGAACAAGAGACCCAGTACTTC.

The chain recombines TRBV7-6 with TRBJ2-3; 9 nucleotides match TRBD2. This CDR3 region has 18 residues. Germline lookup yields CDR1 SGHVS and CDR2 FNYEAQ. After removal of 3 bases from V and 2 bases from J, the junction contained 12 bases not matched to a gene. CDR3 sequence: CASSFSMAGGAVTDTQYF. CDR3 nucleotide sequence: TGTGCCAGCAGCTTTTCCATGGCGGGAGGGGCCGTCACAGATACGCAGTATTTT.